Given below is one T cell receptor beta chain in context. Per the germline V gene, CDR1 is MNHNS and CDR2 is SASEGT. The junction had 6 bases not matched to a gene; V was cut back by 0 bases and J by 5 bases. The CDR3 length is 15 residues. This specimen comes from a study of blood T cell repertoires in COVID-19. Study context: Whether acute or convalescent, the COVID-19 samples came from the United States, Italy and Spain. The analysed material was cDNA or gDNA that came from T cells, B-cell-depleted T cells, or PBMCs.

Followed longitudinally, the Seattle patients had been enrolled during active infection. The table came from immunoSEQ multiplex PCR; TCRdb's copy has only in-frame clones and leaves some out. This sample has some 360,000 clones, with over 85% found just once. What was sequenced was peripheral blood. The sequence derives from a woman in her sixties or seventies with COVID-19, enrolled during active disease. This chain connects TRBV6-1 to TRBJ1-1; 7 positions agree with TRBD1. Here the CDR3 DNA reads TGTGCCAGCAGTGAAGCGGCAGGGGGTATTACTGAAGCTTTCTTT. Translated: CASSEAAGGITEAFF.